A selection of T cell receptor beta chains follows, all from one sample in a study of CXCR3-negative and CXCR3-positive naive CD8 T cells. TCRdb reprocessed the 5' RACE reads, with one entry per CDR3 protein and no DNA. Its table records about 150,000 distinct CDR3 sequences. The specimen was naive CXCR3+ CD8+ T cells from blood. The receptors were sampled from a human donor in good health. Some clones in this sample may be carry-over from other donors' samples. CDR3s include the opening cysteine and the closing phenylalanine or tryptophan.

v_call,j_call,cdr3_aa
TRBV2,TRBJ2-1,CASSEIWDEQFF
TRBV11-2,TRBJ2-7,CASSLGISYEQYF
TRBV11-2,TRBJ2-7,CASSLGVAAYEQYF
TRBV29-1,TRBJ2-1,CSVETVPNEQFF
TRBV6-5,TRBJ2-2,CASSYKAGGPVGELFF
TRBV20-1,TRBJ2-5,CSAYFRLAATGPQETQYF
TRBV6-5,TRBJ1-1,CASSYSFRVNTEAFF
TRBV29-1,TRBJ2-7,CSVVTRSSYEQYF
TRBV27,TRBJ2-7,CASSLEFGEREQYF
TRBV6-1,TRBJ2-3,CASSEGGLSDTQYF
TRBV29-1,TRBJ2-5,CSVEKRGMGQETQYF
TRBV4-3,TRBJ2-7,CASSRVSGGYYEQYF
TRBV7-6,TRBJ2-3,CASSGQGRDTQYF
TRBV9,TRBJ2-4,CASSSASEIFQYF
TRBV5-5,TRBJ2-1,CASSTTPGALYNEQFF
TRBV28,TRBJ2-7,CASTSDYEQYF
TRBV9,TRBJ1-6,CASSEGGSSDSPLHF
TRBV29-1,TRBJ1-1,CSVECEKSGDTEAFF
TRBV7-9,TRBJ2-7,CASSSLTSGTVSYEQYF
TRBV28,TRBJ2-2,CASSPRVRELFF
TRBV4-2,TRBJ1-5,CASSSGQGIQPQHF
TRBV4-3,TRBJ2-1,CASSRTTVISYNEQFF
TRBV7-2,TRBJ1-4,CASSLVPGQGPKEKLFF
TRBV28,TRBJ2-2,CASSSGTLTTVPNTGELFF
TRBV29-1,TRBJ2-7,CSVEGGTLLDYEQYF
TRBV20-1,TRBJ1-4,CSATGSDEKLFF
TRBV12-3/TRBV12-4,TRBJ1-4,CASSLRPNEKLFF
TRBV12-3/TRBV12-4,TRBJ2-3,CASSTTSLGRVTDTQYF
TRBV4-3,TRBJ2-3,CASSQEPGLAEIDTQYF